This is a list of T cell receptor beta chains from one sample in a study of blood T cell repertoires in COVID-19. Measured with immunoSEQ multiplex PCR; TCRdb has only the in-frame clones, and not every one. The table lists 150,000 or so clones, 70% to 85% of them singletons. The material sequenced was peripheral blood. The origin of the receptors is a woman aged 50 to 65 with acute or convalescent COVID-19. CDR3s include the opening cysteine and the closing phenylalanine or tryptophan. A D gene is named only where the DNA matches it firmly. Only part of the rows carry a size: once, few, many, or a class if the clone is expanded.

d_call	v_call	j_call	clone_size	cdr3_nt	cdr3_aa
.	TRBV27	TRBJ1-1	few	TGTGCCAGCACCCTAATGGCGGGAAGCACTGAAGCTTTCTTT	CASTLMAGSTEAFF
.	TRBV2	TRBJ2-5	.	TGTGCCAGCGGACTCGTAGAAGAGACCCAGTACTTC	CASGLVEETQYF
.	TRBV7-3	TRBJ2-7	.	TGTGCCAGCAGCCCCGGGGTAGGACAGTATAAGTACTTC	CASSPGVGQYKYF
TRBD1	TRBV4-3	TRBJ1-5	few	TGCGCCAGCAGCCAAGGCCTCACAGGGGATCAGCCCCAGCATTTT	CASSQGLTGDQPQHF
.	TRBV7-2	TRBJ2-7	.	TGTGCCAGCAGCTTAGCGCAGGCCTCCTACGAGCAGTACTTC	CASSLAQASYEQYF
.	TRBV10-3	TRBJ2-7	once	TGTGCCATCACTACAGGGTTTTCCTACGAGCAGTACTTC	CAITTGFSYEQYF
TRBD1	TRBV11-2	TRBJ2-7	.	TGTGCCAGCAGCTCTTACAGGGGGCCCTACGAGCAGTACTTC	CASSSYRGPYEQYF
.	TRBV11-1	TRBJ1-1	.	TGTGCCAGCAAACCCGCGATAACTGAAGCTTTCTTT	CASKPAITEAFF
TRBD1	TRBV25-1	TRBJ1-1	.	TGTGCCAGCATTCGACAGGGGTCGGTTGAAGCTTTCTTT	CASIRQGSVEAFF
TRBD1	TRBV15	TRBJ1-4	once	TGTGCCACCAGCAGAGATGATTCAGGGGGCGGAGGTAATGAAAAACTGTTTTTT	CATSRDDSGGGGNEKLFF
.	TRBV20-1	TRBJ1-6	few	TGCAGTGTTCCAGGGCGTTCACCCCTCCACTTT	CSVPGRSPLHF
TRBD1	TRBV6-4	TRBJ1-2	.	TGTGCCAGCCGCCCTGAGGGGGCGCGTGGCTACACCTTC	CASRPEGARGYTF
TRBD2	TRBV6-5	TRBJ2-7	once	TGTGCCAGCAGGAGACCGGGGGGTAGCGAGCAGTACTTC	CASRRPGGSEQYF
.	TRBV5-8	TRBJ1-2	.	TGTGCCAGCAGCTTTGAGGCGGGCCGCAACACCTACTATGGCTACACCTTC	CASSFEAGRNTYYGYTF
.	TRBV5-1	TRBJ2-3	.	TGCGCCAGCAGCGTGGTGGACAGACGCACAGATACGCAGTATTTT	CASSVVDRRTDTQYF
TRBD2	TRBV6-5	TRBJ2-7	.	TGTGCCAGCAGTACCAAAGCGGGAGAGACCTACGAGCAGTACTTC	CASSTKAGETYEQYF
.	TRBV29-1	TRBJ2-7	once	TGCAGCGTTCGCCCAGGGCCCTGGGACGAGCAGTACTTC	CSVRPGPWDEQYF
.	TRBV9	TRBJ2-1	.	TGTGCCAGCAGCGTAGGCCTAGCGAACAATGAGCAGTTCTTC	CASSVGLANNEQFF
TRBD2	TRBV3-1/TRBV3-2	TRBJ2-1	.	TGTGCCAGCAGCCAAGTTCTAGCGGGGGGAGGGGAGCAGTTCTTC	CASSQVLAGGGEQFF
.	TRBV2	TRBJ2-1	.	TGTGCCAGCAGTGAGGGGGCACGCCAGTTCTTC	CASSEGARQFF
TRBD2	TRBV4-3	TRBJ2-1	.	TGCGCCAGCAGCCCGGGACTAGCGGACTACAATGAGCAGTTCTTC	CASSPGLADYNEQFF
TRBD1	TRBV7-9	TRBJ2-1	.	TGTGCCAGCAGCTTACAGCAGGGGGCTTACAATGAGCAGTTCTTC	CASSLQQGAYNEQFF
TRBD2	TRBV6-5	TRBJ2-7	.	TGTGCCAGCAGTCCTAGCGGGATAGGAAACTACGAGCAGTACTTC	CASSPSGIGNYEQYF
.	TRBV4-2	TRBJ1-1	few	TGTGCCAGCGGGAGGGAGGTCATGAACACTGAAGCTTTCTTT	CASGREVMNTEAFF
.	TRBV7-2	TRBJ2-7	.	TGTGCCAGCTCCAACGCGGGGTCCTACGAGCAGTACTTC	CASSNAGSYEQYF
TRBD2	TRBV6-4	TRBJ2-3	.	TGTGCCAGCAGTGACTCCGAGCTAGCGGGGGCCAGCACAGATACGCAGTATTTT	CASSDSELAGASTDTQYF
.	TRBV13	TRBJ2-1	.	TGTGCCAGCAGCTTATCTGCAGGGCAGTTCTTC	CASSLSAGQFF
.	TRBV9	TRBJ2-5	.	TGTGCCAGCAGCGTAGGGGCGGGAACCCTCCAAGAGACCCAGTACTTC	CASSVGAGTLQETQYF
.	TRBV18	TRBJ1-1	.	TGTGCCAGCTCGCAACAGGGTACGAACACTGAAGCTTTCTTT	CASSQQGTNTEAFF
.	TRBV30	TRBJ2-3	.	TGTGCCTGGAGTGAGGGGACTCGGGATACGCAGTATTTT	CAWSEGTRDTQYF
.	TRBV19	TRBJ2-7	.	TGTGCCAGTAGTCTTGCGACAGATACCTACGAGCAGTACTTC	CASSLATDTYEQYF
TRBD1	TRBV7-2	TRBJ2-5	.	TGTGCCAGCAGCTCTGACAGGGGGCGAGAGGAGACCCAGTACTTC	CASSSDRGREETQYF
TRBD1	TRBV20-1	TRBJ1-2	.	TGCAGTGCTAGTAAACAGGGGAAACTCACGGACTATGGCTACACCTTC	CSASKQGKLTDYGYTF
.	TRBV18	TRBJ2-7	.	TGTGCCAGCTCAAGGGGGACCCTCTACGAGCAGTACTTC	CASSRGTLYEQYF
.	TRBV4-2	TRBJ1-2	.	TGTGCCAGCAGCCAAGAGGGTGAAACAGACCTCTATGGCTACACCTTC	CASSQEGETDLYGYTF
.	TRBV5-1	TRBJ1-2	.	TGCGCCAGCAGCTTGGCAGTTGACGACTCCTATGGCTACACCTTC	CASSLAVDDSYGYTF
.	TRBV18	TRBJ1-1	.	TGTGCCAGCTCCCTGACTGAACTTACTGAAGCTTTCTTT	CASSLTELTEAFF
TRBD2	TRBV10-3	TRBJ2-7	hyperexpanded	TGTGCCATCAGTGAGTCTGGGCCGGAGGGACTAAACTACGAGCAGTACTTC	CAISESGPEGLNYEQYF
TRBD1	TRBV5-1	TRBJ1-5	.	TGCGCCAGCAGCTTGGACGGGACAGCTAATCAGCCCCAGCATTTT	CASSLDGTANQPQHF
TRBD1	TRBV29-1	TRBJ1-5	.	TGCAGCGTCCGCCGGGACAGAAATCAGCCCCAGCATTTT	CSVRRDRNQPQHF
.	TRBV27	TRBJ2-2	.	TGTGCCAGCAGTTTCCTTACAGGGTCCGCGAACACCGGGGAGCTGTTTTTT	CASSFLTGSANTGELFF
TRBD1	TRBV7-2	TRBJ1-1	few	TGTGCCAGCAGCTTCCAGGGGGTTTCTGAAGCTTTCTTT	CASSFQGVSEAFF
.	TRBV7-3	TRBJ2-1	.	TGTGCCAGCAGCTTAATCCCCTCCAGGGTAAACAATGAGCAGTTCTTC	CASSLIPSRVNNEQFF
.	TRBV6-2/TRBV6-3	TRBJ1-1	.	TGTGCCAGCAGTTACTCCTTAGTGGACAGAGACACTGAAGCTTTCTTT	CASSYSLVDRDTEAFF
.	TRBV15	TRBJ1-5	.	TGTGCCACCAGCAGAGCGGGCAGGGTTCAGCCCCAGCATTTT	CATSRAGRVQPQHF
.	TRBV19	TRBJ1-1	.	TGTGCCAGTAGTCCCGATCGGGAGAACACTGAAGCTTTCTTT	CASSPDRENTEAFF